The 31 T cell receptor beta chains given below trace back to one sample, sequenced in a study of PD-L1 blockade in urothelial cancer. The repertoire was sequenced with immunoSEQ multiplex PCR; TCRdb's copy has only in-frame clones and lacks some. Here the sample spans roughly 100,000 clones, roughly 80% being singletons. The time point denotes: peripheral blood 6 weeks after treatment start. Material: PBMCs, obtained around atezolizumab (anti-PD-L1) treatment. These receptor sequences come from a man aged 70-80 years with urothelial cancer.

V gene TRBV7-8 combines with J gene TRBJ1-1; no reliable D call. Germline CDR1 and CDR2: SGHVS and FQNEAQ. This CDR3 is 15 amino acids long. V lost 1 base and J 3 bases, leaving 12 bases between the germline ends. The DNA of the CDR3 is TGTGCCAGCAGCTTAGGGTGGAGTAAGGACACTGAAGCTTTCTTT. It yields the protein CASSLGWSKDTEAFF.

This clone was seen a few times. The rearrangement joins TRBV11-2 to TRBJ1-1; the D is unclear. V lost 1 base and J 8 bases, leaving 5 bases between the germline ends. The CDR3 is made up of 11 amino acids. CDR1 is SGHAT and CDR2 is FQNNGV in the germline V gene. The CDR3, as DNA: TGTGCCAGCAGCTTAGCAGCGGAAGCTTTCTTT. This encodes CASSLAAEAFF.

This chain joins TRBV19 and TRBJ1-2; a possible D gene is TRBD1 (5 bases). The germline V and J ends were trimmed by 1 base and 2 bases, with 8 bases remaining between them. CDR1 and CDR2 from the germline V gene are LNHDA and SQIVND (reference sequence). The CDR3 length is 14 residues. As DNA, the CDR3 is TGTGCCAGTAGTATAGGAGACAGAAACTATGGCTACACCTTC. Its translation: CASSIGDRNYGYTF.

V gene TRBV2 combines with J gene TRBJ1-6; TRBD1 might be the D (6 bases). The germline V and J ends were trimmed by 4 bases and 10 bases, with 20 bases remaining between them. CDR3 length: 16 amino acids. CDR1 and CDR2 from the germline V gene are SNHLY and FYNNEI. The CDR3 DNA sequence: TGTGCCAGCAGTGCACGGGGGGGCCGTCTAGCATCACCCCTCCACTTT. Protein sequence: CASSARGGRLASPLHF.

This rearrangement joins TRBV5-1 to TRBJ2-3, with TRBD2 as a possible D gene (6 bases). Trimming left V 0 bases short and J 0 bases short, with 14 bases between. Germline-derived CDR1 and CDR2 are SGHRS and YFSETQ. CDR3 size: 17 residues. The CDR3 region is CASSLGQIRGSTDTQYF. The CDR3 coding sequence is TGCGCCAGCAGCTTGGGTCAGATTCGGGGGAGCACAGATACGCAGTATTTT.

The CDR3 spells CASSPSGHLNQPQHF. Written as DNA, the CDR3 is TGTGCCAGCAGCCCGAGTGGACATCTCAATCAGCCCCAGCATTTT. This chain uses TRBV7-2 with TRBJ1-5; tentatively, D is TRBD1 (5 bases). CDR1 SGHTA and CDR2 FQGNSA come from the germline V gene. The germline V and J ends were trimmed by 5 bases and 3 bases, with 14 bases remaining between them. CDR3 size: 15 residues.

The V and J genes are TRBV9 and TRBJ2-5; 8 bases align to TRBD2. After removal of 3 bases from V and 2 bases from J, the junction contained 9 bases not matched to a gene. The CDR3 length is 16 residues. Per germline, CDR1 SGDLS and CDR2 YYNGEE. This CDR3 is CASSAGLAGGQETQYF. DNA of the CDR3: TGTGCCAGCAGCGCAGGACTAGCCGGAGGGCAAGAGACCCAGTACTTC.

CDR3 loop: CASSRDYDNEQFF. Written as DNA, the CDR3 is TGTGCCAGCAGCCGCGACTACGACAATGAGCAGTTCTTC. V gene TRBV7-2 combines with J gene TRBJ2-1; a possible D gene is TRBD2 (5 bases). Trimming pared 5 bases from V and 5 bases from J, leaving 10 bases between. From germline, CDR1 is SGHTA and CDR2 FQGNSA. CDR3 length: 13 amino acids.

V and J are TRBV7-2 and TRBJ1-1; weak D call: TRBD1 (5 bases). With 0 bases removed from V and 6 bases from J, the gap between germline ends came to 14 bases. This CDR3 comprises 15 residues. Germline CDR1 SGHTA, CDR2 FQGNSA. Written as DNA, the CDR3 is TGTGCCAGCAGCTTAGCTGGGGGGGGGATGGCTGAAGCTTTCTTT. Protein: CASSLAGGGMAEAFF.

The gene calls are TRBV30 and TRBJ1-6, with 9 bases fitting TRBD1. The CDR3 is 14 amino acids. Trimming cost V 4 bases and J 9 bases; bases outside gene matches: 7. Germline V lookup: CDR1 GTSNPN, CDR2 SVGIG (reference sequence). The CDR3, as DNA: TGTGCCTGGACTCCGGGACAGGGCGGTTCACCCCTCCACTTT. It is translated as CAWTPGQGGSPLHF.

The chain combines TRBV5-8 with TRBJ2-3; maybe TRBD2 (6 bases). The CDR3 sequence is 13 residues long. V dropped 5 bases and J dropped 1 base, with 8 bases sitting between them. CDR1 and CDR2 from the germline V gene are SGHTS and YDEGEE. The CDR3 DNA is TGTGCCAGCAGATCTAGCGGCACAGATACGCAGTATTTT. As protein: CASRSSGTDTQYF.

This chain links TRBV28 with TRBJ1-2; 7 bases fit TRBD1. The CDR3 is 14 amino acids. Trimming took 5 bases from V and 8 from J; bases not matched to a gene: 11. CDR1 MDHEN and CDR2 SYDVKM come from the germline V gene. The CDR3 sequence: CASSQPTTGIGYTF. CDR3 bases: TGTGCCAGCAGTCAACCCACGACAGGGATCGGCTACACCTTC.

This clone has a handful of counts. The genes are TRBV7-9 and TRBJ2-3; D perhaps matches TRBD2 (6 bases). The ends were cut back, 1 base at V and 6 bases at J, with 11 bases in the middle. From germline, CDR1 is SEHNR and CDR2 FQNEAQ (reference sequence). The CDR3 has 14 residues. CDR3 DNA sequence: TGTGCCAGCAGCTTAGTGGGAGGTTTGGATACGCAGTATTTT. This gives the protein CASSLVGGLDTQYF. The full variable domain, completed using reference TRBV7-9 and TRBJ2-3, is DTGVSQNPRHKITKRGQNVTFRCDPISEHNRLYWYRQTLGQGPEFLTYFQNEAQLEKSRLLSDRFSAERPKGSFSTLEIQRTEQGDSAMYLCASSLVGGLDTQYFGPGTRLTVL.

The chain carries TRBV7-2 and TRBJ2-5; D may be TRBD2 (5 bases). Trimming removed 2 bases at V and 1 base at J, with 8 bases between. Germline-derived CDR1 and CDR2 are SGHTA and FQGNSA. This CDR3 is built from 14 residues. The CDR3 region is CASSLLRVQETQYF. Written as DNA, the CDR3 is TGTGCCAGCAGCTTACTGCGGGTCCAAGAGACCCAGTACTTC. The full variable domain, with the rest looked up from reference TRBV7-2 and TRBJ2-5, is GAGVSQSPSNKVTEKGKDVELRCDPISGHTALYWYRQSLGQGLEFLIYFQGNSAPDKSGLPSDRFSAERTGGSVSTLTIQRTQQEDSAVYLCASSLLRVQETQYFGPGTRLLVL.

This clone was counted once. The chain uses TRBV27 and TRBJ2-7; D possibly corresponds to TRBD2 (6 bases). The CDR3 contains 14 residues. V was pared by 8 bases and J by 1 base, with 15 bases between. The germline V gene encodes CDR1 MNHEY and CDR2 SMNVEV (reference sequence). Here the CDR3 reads CASGRGLGSYEQYF. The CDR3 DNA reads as TGTGCCAGCGGAAGGGGACTGGGGTCCTACGAGCAGTACTTC.

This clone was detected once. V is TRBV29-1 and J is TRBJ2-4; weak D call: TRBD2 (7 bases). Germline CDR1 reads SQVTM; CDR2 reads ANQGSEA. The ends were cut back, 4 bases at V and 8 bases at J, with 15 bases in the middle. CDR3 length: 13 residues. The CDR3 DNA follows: TGCAGCGTTGGGGGCAGGGGAGGGGACATTCAGTACTTC. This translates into CSVGGRGGDIQYF.

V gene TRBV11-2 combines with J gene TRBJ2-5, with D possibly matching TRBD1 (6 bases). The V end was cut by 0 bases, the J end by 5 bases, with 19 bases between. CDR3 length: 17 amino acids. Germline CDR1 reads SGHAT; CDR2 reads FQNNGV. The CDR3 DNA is TGTGCCAGCAGCTTAGAGGGGGCCAGGCCTAAGGAGGAGACCCAGTACTTC. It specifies CASSLEGARPKEETQYF.

The CDR3 coding sequence is TGTGCCAGTACCACACATTCCTCTGGAAACACCATATATTTT. It codes for CASTTHSSGNTIYF. The rearrangement uses TRBV19 and TRBJ1-3; unclear D gene. The CDR3 runs 14 residues. Deletions cut 7 bases from V and 0 bases from J, with 10 bases between. Germline-derived CDR1 and CDR2 are LNHDA and SQIVND (reference sequence).

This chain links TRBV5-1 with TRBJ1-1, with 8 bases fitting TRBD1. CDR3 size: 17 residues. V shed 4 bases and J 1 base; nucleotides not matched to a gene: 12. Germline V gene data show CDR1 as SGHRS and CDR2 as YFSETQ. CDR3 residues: CASSPRTGREENTEAFF. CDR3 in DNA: TGCGCCAGCAGCCCCCGGACAGGGAGGGAGGAGAACACTGAAGCTTTCTTT.

The CDR3 sequence: CASSDSLISGANVLTF. The CDR3 region has the DNA TGTGCCAGCAGTGATAGTCTGATCTCTGGGGCCAACGTCCTGACTTTC. The chain carries TRBV25-1 and TRBJ2-6; no clear D. V shed 3 bases and J shed 0 bases, with 9 bases lying between them. The CDR3 is made up of 16 amino acids. From germline, CDR1 is MGHDK and CDR2 SYGVNS.

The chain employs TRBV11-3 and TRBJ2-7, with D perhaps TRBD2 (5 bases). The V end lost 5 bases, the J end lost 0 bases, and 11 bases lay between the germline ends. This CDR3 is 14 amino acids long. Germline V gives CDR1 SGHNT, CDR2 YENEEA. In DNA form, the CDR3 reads TGTGCCAGCAGCCCCCGGACTTACTCCTACGAGCAGTACTTC. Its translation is CASSPRTYSYEQYF.

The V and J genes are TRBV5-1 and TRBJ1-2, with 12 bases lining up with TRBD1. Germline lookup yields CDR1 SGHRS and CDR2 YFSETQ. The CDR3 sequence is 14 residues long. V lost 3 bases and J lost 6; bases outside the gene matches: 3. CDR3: CASSWGQGADGYTF. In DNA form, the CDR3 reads TGCGCCAGCAGCTGGGGACAGGGGGCTGATGGCTACACCTTC.

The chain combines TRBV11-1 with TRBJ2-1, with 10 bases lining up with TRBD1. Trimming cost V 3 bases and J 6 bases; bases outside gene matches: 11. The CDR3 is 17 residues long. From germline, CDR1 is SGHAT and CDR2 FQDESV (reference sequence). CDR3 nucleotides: TGTGCCAGCAGCTTCGGACAGGGGGAAATAAAAAGCAATGAGCAGTTCTTC. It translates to CASSFGQGEIKSNEQFF.

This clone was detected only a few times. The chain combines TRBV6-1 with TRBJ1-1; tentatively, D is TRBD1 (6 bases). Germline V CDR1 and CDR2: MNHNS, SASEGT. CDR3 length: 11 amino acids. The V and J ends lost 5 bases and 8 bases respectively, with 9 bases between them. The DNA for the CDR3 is TGTGCCAGCAGTTACCAGGGGGAAGCTTTCTTT. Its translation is CASSYQGEAFF.

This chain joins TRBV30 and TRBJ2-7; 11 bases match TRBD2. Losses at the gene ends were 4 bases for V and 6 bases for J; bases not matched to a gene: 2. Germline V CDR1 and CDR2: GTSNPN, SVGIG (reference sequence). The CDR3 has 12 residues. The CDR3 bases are TGTGCCTGGAAGGGACTAGCGGTCGAGCAGTACTTC. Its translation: CAWKGLAVEQYF.

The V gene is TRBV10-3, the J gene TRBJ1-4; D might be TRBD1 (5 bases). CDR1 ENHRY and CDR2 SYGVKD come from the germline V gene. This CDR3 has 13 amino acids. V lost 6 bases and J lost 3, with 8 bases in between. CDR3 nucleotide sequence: TGTGCCATCAGAGACAGCCCTAATGAAAAACTGTTTTTT. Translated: CAIRDSPNEKLFF.

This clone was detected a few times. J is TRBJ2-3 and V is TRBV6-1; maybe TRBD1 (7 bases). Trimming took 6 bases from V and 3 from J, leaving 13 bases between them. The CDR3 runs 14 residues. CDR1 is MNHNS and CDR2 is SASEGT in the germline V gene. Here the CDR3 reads CASRAAGGTDTQYF. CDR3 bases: TGTGCCAGCAGGGCGGCAGGGGGGACAGATACGCAGTATTTT.

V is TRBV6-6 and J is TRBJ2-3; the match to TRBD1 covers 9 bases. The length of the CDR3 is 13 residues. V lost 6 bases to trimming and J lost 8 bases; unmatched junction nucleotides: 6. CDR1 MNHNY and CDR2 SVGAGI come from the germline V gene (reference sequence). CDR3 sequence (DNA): TGTGCCAGCAGGCCCCGACAGGGGGGTACGCAGTATTTT. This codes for CASRPRQGGTQYF.

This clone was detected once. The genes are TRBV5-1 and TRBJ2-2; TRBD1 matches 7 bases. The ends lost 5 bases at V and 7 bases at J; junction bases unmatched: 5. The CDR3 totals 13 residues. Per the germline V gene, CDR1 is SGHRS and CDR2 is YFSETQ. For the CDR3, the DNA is TGCGCCAGCAGACAGGGGAGCGGCGGGGAGCTGTTTTTT. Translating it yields CASRQGSGGELFF.

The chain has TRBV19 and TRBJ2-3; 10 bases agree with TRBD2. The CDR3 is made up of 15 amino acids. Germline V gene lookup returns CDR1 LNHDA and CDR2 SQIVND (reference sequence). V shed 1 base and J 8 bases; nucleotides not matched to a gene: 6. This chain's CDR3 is CASSIGLAGVVTQYF. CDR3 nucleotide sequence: TGTGCCAGTAGTATAGGGCTAGCGGGAGTAGTTACGCAGTATTTT.

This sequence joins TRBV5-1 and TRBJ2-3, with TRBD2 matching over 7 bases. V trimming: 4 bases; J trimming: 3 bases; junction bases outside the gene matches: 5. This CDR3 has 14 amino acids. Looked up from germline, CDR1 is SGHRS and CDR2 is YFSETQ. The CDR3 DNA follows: TGCGCCAGCAGCGGGGGGGTTACGACAGATACGCAGTATTTT. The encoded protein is CASSGGVTTDTQYF. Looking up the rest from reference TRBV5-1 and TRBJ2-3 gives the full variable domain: KAGVTQTPRYLIKTRGQQVTLSCSPISGHRSVSWYQQTPGQGLQFLFEYFSETQRNKGNFPGRFSGRQFSNSRSEMNVSTLELGDSALYLCASSGGVTTDTQYFGPGTRLTVL.